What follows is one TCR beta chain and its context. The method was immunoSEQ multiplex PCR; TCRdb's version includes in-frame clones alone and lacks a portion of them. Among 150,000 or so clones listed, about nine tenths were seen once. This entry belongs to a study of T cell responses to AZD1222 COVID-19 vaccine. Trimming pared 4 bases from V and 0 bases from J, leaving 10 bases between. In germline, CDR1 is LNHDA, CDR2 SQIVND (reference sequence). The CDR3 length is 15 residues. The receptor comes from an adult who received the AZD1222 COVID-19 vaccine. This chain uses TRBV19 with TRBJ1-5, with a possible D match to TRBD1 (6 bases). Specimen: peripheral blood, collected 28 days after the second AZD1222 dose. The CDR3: CASSNEDSSNQPQHF. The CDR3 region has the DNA TGTGCCAGTAGTAATGAGGACAGTAGCAATCAGCCCCAGCATTTT. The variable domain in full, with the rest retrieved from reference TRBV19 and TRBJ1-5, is DGGITQSPKYLFRKEGQNVTLSCEQNLNHDAMYWYRQDPGQGLRLIYYSQIVNDFQKGDIAEGYSVSREKKESFPLTVTSAQKNPTAFYLCASSNEDSSNQPQHFGDGTRLSIL.